This entry is about one T cell receptor beta chain. Measured with immunoSEQ multiplex PCR; TCRdb has only the in-frame clones, and not every one. The sample records some 140,000 clones, 79% being singletons. The entry originates in a study of blood T cell repertoires in COVID-19. For the study at large: T cells, B-cell-depleted T cells, or PBMCs provided the cDNA or gDNA that served as material.

The CDR3 extends over 14 amino acids. V was pared by 1 base and J by 7 bases, with 2 bases of the junction left unmatched. CDR1 is SGHNT and CDR2 is YYREEE in the germline V gene (reference sequence). The chain recombines TRBV5-4 with TRBJ1-6; 7 bases line up with TRBD1. Sample: peripheral blood. The receptor comes from a man aged 55 to 70 with acute or convalescent COVID-19. The CDR3 sequence: CASSLLQGNSPLHF. Written as DNA, the CDR3 is TGTGCCAGCAGCTTGCTACAGGGGAATTCACCCCTCCACTTT.